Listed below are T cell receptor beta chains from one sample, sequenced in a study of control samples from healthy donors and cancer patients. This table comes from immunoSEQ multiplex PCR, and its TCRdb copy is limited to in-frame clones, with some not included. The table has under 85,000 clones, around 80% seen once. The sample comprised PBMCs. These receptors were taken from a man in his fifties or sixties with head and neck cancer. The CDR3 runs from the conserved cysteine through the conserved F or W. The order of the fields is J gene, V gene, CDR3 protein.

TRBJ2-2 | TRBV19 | CASSFRGELFF
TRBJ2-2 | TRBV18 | CASSPPSNTGELFF
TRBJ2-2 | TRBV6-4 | CASTRDGPNTGELFF
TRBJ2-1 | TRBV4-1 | CASSQEGEQFF
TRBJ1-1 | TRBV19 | CASSIDRAGITEAFF
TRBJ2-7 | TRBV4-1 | CASSQDRRGLSEPGLSYEQYF
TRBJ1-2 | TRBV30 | CAWVPGGSGYTF
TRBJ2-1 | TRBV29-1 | CSASAGAGNEQFF
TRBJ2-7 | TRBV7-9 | CASTKTKGGNYEQYF
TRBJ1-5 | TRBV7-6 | CASSLGDRAGNQPQHF
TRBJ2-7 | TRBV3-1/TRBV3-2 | CASLGTGKAEQYF
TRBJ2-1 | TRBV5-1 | CASSVDLDRGGNEQFF
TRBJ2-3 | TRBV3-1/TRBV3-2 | CASSQRQSTDTQYF
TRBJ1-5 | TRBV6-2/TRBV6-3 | CASSPSGEGNQPQHF
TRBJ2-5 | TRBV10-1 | CASSESPSQETQYF
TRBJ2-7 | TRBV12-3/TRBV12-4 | CASSFRQSYEQYF
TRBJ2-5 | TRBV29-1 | CSVARDETQYF
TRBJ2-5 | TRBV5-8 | CASSTSTGTSGSRTQYF
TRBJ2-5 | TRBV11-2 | CASKERTGTSQETQYF
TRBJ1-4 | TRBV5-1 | CASSLGLGKKLFF
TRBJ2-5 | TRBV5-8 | CASSLFGVPQETQYF
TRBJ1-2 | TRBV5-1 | CASSLGGTNYGYTF
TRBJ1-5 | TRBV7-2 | CASSLETGRNQPQHF
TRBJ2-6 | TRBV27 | CASSFVFSGANVLTF
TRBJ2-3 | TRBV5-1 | CASSPAGGGTDTQYF
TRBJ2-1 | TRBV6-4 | CASSDEGLAGKQFF
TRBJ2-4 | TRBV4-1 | CASSQVGTPNIQYF
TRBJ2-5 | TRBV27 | CASSGGTGAGETQYF
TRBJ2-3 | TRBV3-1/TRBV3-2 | CASSQARMADTQYF
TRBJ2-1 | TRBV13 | CASSLTSGFSYNEQFF
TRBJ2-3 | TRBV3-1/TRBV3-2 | CASSQERPPVGAQYF